This T cell receptor beta chain was recorded in a study of cytotoxic CD8 clonotypes in ibrutinib-treated CLL. The repertoire was sequenced with immunoSEQ multiplex PCR; TCRdb's copy has only in-frame clones and lacks some. Among tens of thousands of clones listed, more than 70% were seen once. Study results and caveats: Pretreatment clonality was elevated relative to age-matched healthy donors and paralleled circulating CD8+ T-cell counts. Rising at ibrutinib response, clonality subsequently fell back toward baseline at progression.

On this clone itself: Its cognate antigen is unknown.

PBMCs were cryopreserved, and around 1.9 micrograms of genomic DNA from them went into TCR beta libraries. This CDR3 has 15 residues. After removal of 0 bases from V and 7 bases from J, the junction contained 3 bases not matched to a gene. The germline CDR1 and CDR2 sequences are LGHNA and YNFKEQ. The sequenced sample was PBMCs, obtained after 12 months of ibrutinib treatment. This TCR derives from a human donor with chronic lymphocytic leukemia. The chain carries TRBV4-2 and TRBJ2-7; TRBD2 matches 13 bases. CDR3 residues: CASSQDPGLAGEQYF. CDR3 nucleotide sequence: TGTGCCAGCAGCCAAGATCCGGGACTAGCGGGGGAGCAGTACTTC.